This TCR beta chain was found in a study of naive and memory T cell subsets. Two oligonucleotides, mixed equimolar, formed the beta constant-region primer covering TRBC1 and TRBC2. Four rounds of PCR amplified the ligated cDNA using nested alpha and beta constant-region primers plus SP2. TCRdb processed the UMI-ligation and nested PCR reads anew with MiXCR; each CDR3 protein has one entry. The table shows fewer than 150,000 distinct CDR3 sequences, with approximately 20% occurring only once. General study results and limits: Possibly reflecting memory cells re-expressing CD45RA, a few larger clonotypes occurred in naive repertoires, especially CD8.

V dropped 5 bases and J dropped 5 bases, with 12 bases sitting between them. This CDR3 has 13 amino acids. Germline values: CDR1 MDHEN, CDR2 SYDVKM. Remarks on this clonotype: Its cognate antigen is unknown.

Cells stained for CD3, CD4, CD8, CD45RA and CD27 were sorted into four subsets. The chain joins TRBV28 to TRBJ1-1; D not resolved. Material: naive CD8+ T cells from blood. The TCR sequence derives from a human donor in good health. The CDR3 coding sequence is TGTGCCAGCAGTCTGACGGTTCTAACTGAAGCTTTCTTT. Its translation is CASSLTVLTEAFF.